This T cell receptor (beta chain) was observed in a study of T cells in Graves' hyperthyroidism and ophthalmopathy. Study context: Peripheral blood was secured at the point of initial diagnosis, before any treatment.

Of note for this clonotype: An end of the junction does not agree with germline; a read error may underlie this.

TCR beta CDR3 regions were amplified from RNA. First-round RT-PCR targeting the TCR CDR3 was performed with the HTBI primer set. Via MiXCR, TCRdb re-called the multiplex PCR reads, giving one row per CDR3 protein. The sample has around 490,000 distinct CDR3 sequences, roughly 21% seen once. Germline assignment: CDR1 LGHNA and CDR2 YNFKEQ. The CDR3 has 15 amino acids. Sequenced material: blood. This chain links TRBV4-2 with TRBJ1-5, with 8 bases identical to TRBD1. The TCR sequence derives from a man aged 40-50 years with Graves' ophthalmopathy. In nucleotides, the CDR3 is TGTGCCGGCAGCCAAGGACAGGGAAACAATCAGCCCCAGCATTTT. This codes for CAGSQGQGNNQPQHF.